This T cell receptor (beta chain) was obtained from a study of cytomegalovirus exposure and HLA in healthy donors. Background on the study: A previous analysis identified fewer than 130 million unique TCR beta sequences derived from some 170 million T cells. Caucasian-associated ancestry cluster membership applied to around 80% of around 400 genotyped donors.

This CDR3 region has 14 residues. V dropped 5 bases and J dropped 7; count of bases not matched to a gene: 6. The germline V gene has CDR1 MNHEY and CDR2 SVGAGI. This clone was detected only a few times. The antigen remains undetermined. The study ran its PCR with 60 Vbeta and 13 Jbeta primers. Sequenced by immunoSEQ multiplex PCR; TCRdb stores in-frame clones only, minus some. The sample consists of about 160,000 clones, around 80% of them appearing once. Study-wide findings and caveats: Analysis was carried out at a later point, and it linked a missense DCLRE1C variant to TCR beta V- and J-gene trimming. According to the study, 150 to 200 TCR beta chains were cytomegalovirus-associated.

The sequenced sample was PBMCs. The chain carries TRBV6-5 and TRBJ1-4; TRBD1 aligns across 8 bases. The source is a woman aged 25-40 years in good health and CMV-seropositive. This chain's CDR3 is CASSDLTGVEKLFF. DNA for the CDR3: TGTGCCAGCAGTGACTTGACAGGGGTTGAAAAACTGTTTTTT.